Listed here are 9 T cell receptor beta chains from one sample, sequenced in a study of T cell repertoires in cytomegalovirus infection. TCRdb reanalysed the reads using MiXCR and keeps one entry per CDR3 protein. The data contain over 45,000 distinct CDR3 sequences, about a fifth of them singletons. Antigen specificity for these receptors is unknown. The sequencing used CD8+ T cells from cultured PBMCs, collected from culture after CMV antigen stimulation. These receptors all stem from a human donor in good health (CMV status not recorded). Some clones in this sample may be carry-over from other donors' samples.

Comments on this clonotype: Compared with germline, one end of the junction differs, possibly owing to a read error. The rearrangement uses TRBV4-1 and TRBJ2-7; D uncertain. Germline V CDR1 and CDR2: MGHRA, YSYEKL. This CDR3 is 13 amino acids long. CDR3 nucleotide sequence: TGTGCCAGCAGCCAAGTTGGGACCTACGAGCAGTACTTC. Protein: CASSQVGTYEQYF.

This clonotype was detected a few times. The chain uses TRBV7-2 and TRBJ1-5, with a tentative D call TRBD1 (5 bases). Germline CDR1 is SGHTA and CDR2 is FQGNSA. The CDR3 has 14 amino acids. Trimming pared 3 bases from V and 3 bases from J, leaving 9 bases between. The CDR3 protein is CASSLGGVNQPQHF. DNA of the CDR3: TGTGCCAGCAGCTTGGGGGGGGTCAATCAGCCCCAGCATTTT.

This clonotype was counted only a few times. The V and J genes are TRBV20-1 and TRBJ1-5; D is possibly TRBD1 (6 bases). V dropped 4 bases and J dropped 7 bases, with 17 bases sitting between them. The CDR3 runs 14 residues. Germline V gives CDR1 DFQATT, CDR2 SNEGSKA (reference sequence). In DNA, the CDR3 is TGCAGTGCTAAGAACAGGGCGGCCTTCCAGCCCCAGCATTTT. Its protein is CSAKNRAAFQPQHF.

CDR3 sequence reads: CASGLGGTSGRGEQFF. The CDR3 DNA follows: TGTGCTAGTGGTTTGGGGGGGACTAGCGGGAGAGGAGAGCAGTTCTTC. V usage is TRBV12-5 and J usage is TRBJ2-1; 14 nucleotides align to TRBD2. This CDR3 contains 16 residues. The ends lost 1 base at V and 10 bases at J; junction bases unmatched: 6. The germline CDR1 and CDR2 sequences are LGHNT and FRNRAP.

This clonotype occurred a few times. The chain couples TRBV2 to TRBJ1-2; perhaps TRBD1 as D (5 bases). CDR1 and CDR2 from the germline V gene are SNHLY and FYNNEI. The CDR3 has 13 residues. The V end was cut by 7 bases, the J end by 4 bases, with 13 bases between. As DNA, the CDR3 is TGTGCCAGCACCTCGGGGGGTGGCTATGGCTACACCTTC. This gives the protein CASTSGGGYGYTF.

Here the CDR3 DNA reads TGTGCCATCAGACCCGACAGCTCGAGCTCCTACGAGCAGTACTTC. Encoded protein: CAIRPDSSSSYEQYF. The chain links TRBV10-3 to TRBJ2-7, with TRBD1 as a possible D gene (5 bases). The CDR3 runs 15 residues. Trimming cost V 6 bases and J 0 bases, with 15 bases left between them. Per germline, CDR1 ENHRY and CDR2 SYGVKD.

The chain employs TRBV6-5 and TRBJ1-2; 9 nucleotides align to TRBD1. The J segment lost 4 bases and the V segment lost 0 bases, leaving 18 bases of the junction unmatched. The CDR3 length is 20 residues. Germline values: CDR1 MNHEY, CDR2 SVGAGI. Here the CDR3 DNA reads TGTGCCAGCAGTTACTCCGATTCACCGGGACAGGGCTCCTCTAGCTATGGCTACACCTTC. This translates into CASSYSDSPGQGSSSYGYTF.

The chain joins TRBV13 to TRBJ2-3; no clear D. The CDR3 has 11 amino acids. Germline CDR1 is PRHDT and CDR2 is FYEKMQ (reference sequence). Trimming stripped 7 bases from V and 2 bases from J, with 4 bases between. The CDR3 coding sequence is TGTGCCAGCACCGACACAGATACGCAGTATTTT. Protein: CASTDTDTQYF.

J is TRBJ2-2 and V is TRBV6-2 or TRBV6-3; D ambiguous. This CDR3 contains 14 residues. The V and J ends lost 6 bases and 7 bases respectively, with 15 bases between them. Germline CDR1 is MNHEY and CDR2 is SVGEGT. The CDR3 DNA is TGTGCCAGCAGGCCCGCGAGAGAGTACGGGGAGCTGTTTTTT. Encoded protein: CASRPAREYGELFF.